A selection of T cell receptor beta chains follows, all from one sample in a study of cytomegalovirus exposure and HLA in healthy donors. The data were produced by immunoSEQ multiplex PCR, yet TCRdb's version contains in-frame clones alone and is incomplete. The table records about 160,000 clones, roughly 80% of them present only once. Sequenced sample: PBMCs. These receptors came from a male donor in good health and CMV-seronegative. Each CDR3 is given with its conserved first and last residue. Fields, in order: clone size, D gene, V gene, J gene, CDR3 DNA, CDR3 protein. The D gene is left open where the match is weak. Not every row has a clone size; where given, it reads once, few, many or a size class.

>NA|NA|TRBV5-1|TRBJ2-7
TGCGCCAGCAGCTTGGTTCCAGGGGTAGAATACGAGCAGTACTTC
CASSLVPGVEYEQYF
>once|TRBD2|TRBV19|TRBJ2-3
TGTGCCAGTAGTGGGGGACTAGCGGGGGGGCACGAAGATACGCAGTATTTT
CASSGGLAGGHEDTQYF
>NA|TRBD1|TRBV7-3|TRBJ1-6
TGTGCCAGCAGCTTGCGAGGGGGGGACAGGAATTCACCCCTCCACTTT
CASSLRGGDRNSPLHF
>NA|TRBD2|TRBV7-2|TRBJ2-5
TGTGCCAGCAGCTTAGGGCTAGCGGGGGGGGAGACCCAGTACTTC
CASSLGLAGGETQYF
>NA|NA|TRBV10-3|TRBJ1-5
TGTGCCATCAGCAAGTCGGGGGTCGAGGGCAATCAGCCCCAGCATTTT
CAISKSGVEGNQPQHF
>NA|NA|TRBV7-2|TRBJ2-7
TGTGCCAGCAGCGCGACAGCGAACGAGCAGTACTTC
CASSATANEQYF
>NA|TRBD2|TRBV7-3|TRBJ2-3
TGTGCCAGCAGCGCTAGCGGGAGCGTGAGTACGCAGTATTTT
CASSASGSVSTQYF
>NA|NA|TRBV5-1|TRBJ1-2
TGCGCCAGCACCATTAGCCCTGGGGAGCCCTGGGGCTACACCTTC
CASTISPGEPWGYTF
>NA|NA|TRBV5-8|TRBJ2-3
TGTGCCAGCAGCTTGAGGGGGTTATTGGTACCAGATACGCAGTATTTT
CASSLRGLLVPDTQYF
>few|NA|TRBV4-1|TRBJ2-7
TGCGCCAGCAGCCAAGGCGACACTCCTTTCTACGAGCAGTACTTC
CASSQGDTPFYEQYF
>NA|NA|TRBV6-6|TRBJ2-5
TGTGCCAGCAGTTACATACAGCAAGAGACCCAGTACTTC
CASSYIQQETQYF
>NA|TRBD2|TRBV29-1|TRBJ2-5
TGCAGCGTTGAACTAGCGGAGAACCAAGAGACCCAGTACTTC
CSVELAENQETQYF
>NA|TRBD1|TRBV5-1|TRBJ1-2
TGCGCCAGCAGTTACGGACAGGGGGACTATGGCTACACCTTC
CASSYGQGDYGYTF
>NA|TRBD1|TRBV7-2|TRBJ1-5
TGTGCCAGCAGCTTAGAACAGGGGGTCAATCAGCCCCAGCATTTT
CASSLEQGVNQPQHF
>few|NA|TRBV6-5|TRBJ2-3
TGTGCCACCTCTGGCCTACAGGGCTACACAGATACGCAGTATTTT
CATSGLQGYTDTQYF
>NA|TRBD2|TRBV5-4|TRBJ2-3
TGTGCCAGCAGCCCGCCTGAGCGGGGGAGCACAGATACGCAGTATTTT
CASSPPERGSTDTQYF
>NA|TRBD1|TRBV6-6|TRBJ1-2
TGTGCCAGCAGTAGACGGGACAGGGATTACTATGGCTACACCTTC
CASSRRDRDYYGYTF
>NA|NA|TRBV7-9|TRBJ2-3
TGTGCCAGCAGCTTAGGGGGCACGGTCACAGATACGCAGTATTTT
CASSLGGTVTDTQYF
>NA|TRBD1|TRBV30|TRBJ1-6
TGTGCCTGGAGTACAAACAGGGGAAGTTCACCCCTCCACTTT
CAWSTNRGSSPLHF
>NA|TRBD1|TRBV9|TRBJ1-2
TGTGCCAGCAGCCCCACGGGGACAGCCCGAAACGGTGGCTACACCTTC
CASSPTGTARNGGYTF
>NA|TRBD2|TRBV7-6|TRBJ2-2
TGTGCCAGCAGCTTAGGAGGACTAGCGTCGAACACCGGGGAGCTGTTTTTT
CASSLGGLASNTGELFF
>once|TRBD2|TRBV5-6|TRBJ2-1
TGTGCCAGCAGCCTTGACGGGGGGGATTGGGAGCAGTTCTTC
CASSLDGGDWEQFF
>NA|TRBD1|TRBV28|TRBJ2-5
TGTGCCAGCAGTTCCTCCGGGACAGGGGGGATGTACCAAGAGACCCAGTACTTC
CASSSSGTGGMYQETQYF
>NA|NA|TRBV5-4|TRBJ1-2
TGTGCCAGCAGCTTAGATAGCGGCTACACCTTC
CASSLDSGYTF
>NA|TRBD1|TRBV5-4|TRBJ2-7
TGTGCCAGCAGCTTCAGCGGACAGGTCAGTTACGAGCAGTACTTC
CASSFSGQVSYEQYF
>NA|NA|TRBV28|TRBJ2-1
TGTGCCAGCAGTCCCTGGACTGCCAATGAGCAGTTCTTC
CASSPWTANEQFF
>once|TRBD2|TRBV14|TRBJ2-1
TGTGCCAGCAGCCAAGTCGGGCTAGCGGAATACAATGAGCAGTTCTTC
CASSQVGLAEYNEQFF
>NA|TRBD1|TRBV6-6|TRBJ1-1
TGTGCCAGCAGTTTACCGGGACAGATGAACACTGAAGCTTTCTTT
CASSLPGQMNTEAFF
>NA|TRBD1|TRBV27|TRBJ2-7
TGTGCCAGCAGTTCCGGACAGGGGGCATACCACTACGAGCAGTACTTC
CASSSGQGAYHYEQYF
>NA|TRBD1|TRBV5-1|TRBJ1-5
TGCGCCAGCAGCCCCTACGAACTAGGACAGGAAAATCAGCCCCAGCATTTT
CASSPYELGQENQPQHF
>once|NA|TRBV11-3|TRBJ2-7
TGTGCCAGCAGCTTTAACGCCGGGAGTGGGGAGCAGTACTTC
CASSFNAGSGEQYF
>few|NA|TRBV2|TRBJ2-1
TGTGCCAGCAGGGGAGACAAGGGCGCCTACAATGAGCAGTTCTTC
CASRGDKGAYNEQFF
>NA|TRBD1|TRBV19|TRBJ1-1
TGTGCCAGTAGCAGAGGACAGGGGGCTGGAGCTTTCTTT
CASSRGQGAGAFF
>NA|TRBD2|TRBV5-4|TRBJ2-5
TGTGCCAGCAGCTCTGCTAGCGGGAGGGCCATAGAGACCCAGTACTTC
CASSSASGRAIETQYF
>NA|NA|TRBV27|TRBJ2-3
TGTGCCAGCAGTTTATCCCGGGGGGATACGCAGTATTTT
CASSLSRGDTQYF
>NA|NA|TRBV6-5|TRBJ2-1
TGTGCCAGCAGTTACGAGGGCGGAGTCAGGGGGCAGTTCTTC
CASSYEGGVRGQFF
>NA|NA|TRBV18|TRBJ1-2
TGTGCCAGCTCACCACCGGACAAGGGTGGCTACACCTTC
CASSPPDKGGYTF
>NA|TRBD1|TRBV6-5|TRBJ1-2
TGTGCCAGCAGTTATCTGGACAGGGGAGGACACACCTTC
CASSYLDRGGHTF
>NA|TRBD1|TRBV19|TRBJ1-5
TGTGCCAGTAGTATCCCAGGGGGCGATCAGCCCCAGCATTTT
CASSIPGGDQPQHF
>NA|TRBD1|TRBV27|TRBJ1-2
TGTGCCAGCAGCCGGGACAGGGGCTACGGCTACACCTTC
CASSRDRGYGYTF